Listed below are T cell receptor beta chains from one sample, sequenced in a study of blood T cell repertoires in COVID-19. Only in-frame clones appear in the TCRdb table, and some are missing; sequencing was by immunoSEQ multiplex PCR. In the table there are over 120,000 clones, roughly 84% of which are singletons. Specimen: peripheral blood. The receptor set was obtained from a human donor in a cohort sampled during active COVID-19. CDR3s include the opening cysteine and the closing phenylalanine or tryptophan. D genes are given only for firm matches. Clone size is stated in some rows and not others, as once, few, many or a class when expanded.

clone size	CDR3 length	V gene	J gene	D gene	CDR3 DNA	CDR3 protein
once	16	TRBV11-3	TRBJ1-6	TRBD1	TGTGCCAGCAGCTTAGCAGGGACAGGGGCCAATTCACCCCTCCACTTT	CASSLAGTGANSPLHF
-	15	TRBV5-1	TRBJ2-7	-	TGCGCCAGCAGCTTGGTCAGGGCTAGTTTCGACGAGCAGTACTTC	CASSLVRASFDEQYF
-	15	TRBV10-3	TRBJ1-2	TRBD1	TGTGCCATCAGTGATAATACAGGGGGCGTCTATGGCTACACCTTC	CAISDNTGGVYGYTF
-	11	TRBV29-1	TRBJ1-2	-	TGCAGCGTTCCGGGCAGGGGTGGCTACACCTTC	CSVPGRGGYTF
-	13	TRBV29-1	TRBJ2-7	TRBD1	TGCAGCGTTGGGCCAGGGGGTAGCTACGAGCAGTACTTC	CSVGPGGSYEQYF
-	13	TRBV30	TRBJ1-5	-	TGTGCCTGGAGAGGGGGTGGCAATCAGCCCCAGCATTTT	CAWRGGGNQPQHF
-	14	TRBV2	TRBJ1-1	-	TGTGCCAGCAGTGAGTGGGGGCAGGGCACTGAAGCTTTCTTT	CASSEWGQGTEAFF
-	14	TRBV5-1	TRBJ1-4	-	TGCGCCAGCAGCCCCGGTCGGGGAGGGGAAAAACTGTTTTTT	CASSPGRGGEKLFF
once	15	TRBV2	TRBJ1-2	TRBD1	TGTGCCAGCAGATTGGGGACAGCTCCTAACTATGGCTACACCTTC	CASRLGTAPNYGYTF
-	13	TRBV4-1	TRBJ2-7	TRBD2	TGCGCCAGCAGCCGCGGGGGAACCTACGAGCAGTACTTC	CASSRGGTYEQYF
-	13	TRBV9	TRBJ2-1	-	TGTGCCAGCAGCCGTATGCGGGCCGTCGAGCAGTTCTTC	CASSRMRAVEQFF
-	17	TRBV5-1	TRBJ2-3	TRBD2	TGCGCCAGCAGCTTGTTTAGCGGGGGGGCCTCGGCAGATACGCAGTATTTT	CASSLFSGGASADTQYF
-	13	TRBV7-2	TRBJ2-7	-	TGTGCCAGCAGCTTAGCGGGGCCTTACGAGCAGTACTTC	CASSLAGPYEQYF
-	15	TRBV7-2	TRBJ1-4	TRBD1	TGTGCCAGCAGCCCGGGGGGTGGACAGGGGAGGGAACTGTTTTTT	CASSPGGGQGRELFF
-	15	TRBV6-2/TRBV6-3	TRBJ1-1	-	TGTGCCAGCAGTTATGGATCTAGGGGTGGCACTGAAGCTTTCTTT	CASSYGSRGGTEAFF
many	15	TRBV4-1	TRBJ1-3	TRBD1	TGCGCCAGCGGTCCAAGTTCAGGGGGGAGAAACACCATATATTTT	CASGPSSGGRNTIYF
-	15	TRBV11-3	TRBJ2-2	TRBD1	TGTGCCAGCAGCCAATGGACAGGGGGTACCGGGGAGCTGTTTTTT	CASSQWTGGTGELFF
-	13	TRBV30	TRBJ1-2	-	TGTGCCTGGAGGATACAGGGAGTTTATGGCTACACCTTC	CAWRIQGVYGYTF
-	17	TRBV12-1	TRBJ2-2	-	TGTGCCAGCAGCCCGACCTCGCCCGACAGGGATTCCGGGGAGCTGTTTTTT	CASSPTSPDRDSGELFF
-	14	TRBV7-9	TRBJ2-5	TRBD2	TGTGCCAGCAGCCAACTAGCGGGGAAGGAGACCCAGTACTTC	CASSQLAGKETQYF
once	15	TRBV5-1	TRBJ1-1	TRBD1	TGCGCCAGCAGCCAACCGGGACAGGGGTGGGCTGAAGCTTTCTTT	CASSQPGQGWAEAFF
-	14	TRBV7-3	TRBJ2-3	-	TGTGCCAGCAGCTTAAACGGGAACACAGATACGCAGTATTTT	CASSLNGNTDTQYF
-	16	TRBV9	TRBJ1-3	-	TGTGCCAGCAGCCCGGGGGGGGGACTCTCTGGAAACACCATATATTTT	CASSPGGGLSGNTIYF
-	13	TRBV6-2/TRBV6-3	TRBJ2-7	-	TGTGCCAGCAGTGCCCCCTATCCCTACGAGCAGTACTTC	CASSAPYPYEQYF
-	15	TRBV24-1	TRBJ1-1	TRBD1	TGTGCCACCAGTGATTCCCGACAGGGAGGCACTGAAGCTTTCTTT	CATSDSRQGGTEAFF
-	14	TRBV6-5	TRBJ1-1	-	TGTGCCAGCAGCACCATGACAGGGAACACTGAAGCTTTCTTT	CASSTMTGNTEAFF
once	14	TRBV13	TRBJ1-2	-	TGTGCCAGCAGCTCCCAGGACTATTTTTACGGCTACACCTTC	CASSSQDYFYGYTF
-	13	TRBV7-2	TRBJ2-1	TRBD1	TGTGCCAGCAGCTTAGAAGGGGGCGCTGGGCAGTTCTTC	CASSLEGGAGQFF
-	15	TRBV5-1	TRBJ2-1	TRBD2	TGCGCCAGCAGCTTGGATGGACTAGCAAGGAATGAGCAGTTCTTC	CASSLDGLARNEQFF
-	18	TRBV5-1	TRBJ1-1	-	TGCGCCAGCAGCCGCGCCCGGACAGCCCTTACAATGTACACTGAAGCTTTCTTT	CASSRARTALTMYTEAFF
-	15	TRBV5-4	TRBJ2-5	-	TGTGCCAGCAGCCAGGGAGGGACAGGAGCAGAGACCCAGTACTTC	CASSQGGTGAETQYF
-	16	TRBV11-3	TRBJ2-7	TRBD2	TGTGCCAGCAGCCCCATGGGACTAGCGGGGAGCTACGAGCAGTACTTC	CASSPMGLAGSYEQYF
-	14	TRBV7-2	TRBJ1-2	TRBD1	TGTGCCAGCAGCCTCCACAGGGGGCAGGTTGGCTACACCTTC	CASSLHRGQVGYTF
many	14	TRBV9	TRBJ1-2	TRBD1	TGTGCCAGCAGCGCTACAGGGGGCGCCGGGGGCTACACCTTC	CASSATGGAGGYTF
-	19	TRBV2	TRBJ1-6	-	TGTGCCAGCAGTGAAGCGCTTCGACAGATAAGCTCCTATAATTCACCCCTCCACTTT	CASSEALRQISSYNSPLHF
-	13	TRBV29-1	TRBJ1-1	-	TGCAGCGTGGGGGAGGGCGCCGGAACTGAAGCTTTCTTT	CSVGEGAGTEAFF
few	15	TRBV7-2	TRBJ1-5	-	TGTGCCAGCAGCTGGACGGGACTTAGCAATCAGCCCCAGCATTTT	CASSWTGLSNQPQHF
-	16	TRBV4-1	TRBJ2-5	TRBD2	TGCGCCAGCAGCCAAGGGATACTAGCGGGCCTAGAGACCCAGTACTTC	CASSQGILAGLETQYF
-	15	TRBV6-5	TRBJ1-1	TRBD1	TGTGCCAGCAGTCGCGACAGGGTCATGAACACTGAAGCTTTCTTT	CASSRDRVMNTEAFF
-	13	TRBV6-4	TRBJ2-2	-	TGTGCCAGCAGCCTGAGCGCGACCGGGGAGCTGTTTTTT	CASSLSATGELFF
-	15	TRBV3-1/TRBV3-2	TRBJ2-6	-	TGTGCCAGCAGCCAACCAGGCTCTGGGGCCAACGTCCTGACTTTC	CASSQPGSGANVLTF
-	14	TRBV9	TRBJ2-5	TRBD2	TGTGCCAGCAGCACCGGGACTAACGTAGAGACCCAGTACTTC	CASSTGTNVETQYF
-	13	TRBV7-2	TRBJ1-2	-	TGTGCCAGCAGCTTACAGGGGAACTATGGCTACACCTTC	CASSLQGNYGYTF
-	14	TRBV5-1	TRBJ2-7	-	TGCGCCAGCAGCTTGGTTGTCCCGACAGAAGAGCAGTACTTC	CASSLVVPTEEQYF
once	16	TRBV15	TRBJ2-1	-	TGTGCCACCAGCCGAGCTCTGGGGGCCGGAGACAATGAGCAGTTCTTC	CATSRALGAGDNEQFF
-	18	TRBV3-1/TRBV3-2	TRBJ2-3	TRBD2	TGTGCCAGCAGCCAAGGACTAGCGGGTTTTACTAGCACAGATACGCAGTATTTT	CASSQGLAGFTSTDTQYF
-	18	TRBV27	TRBJ2-3	-	TGTGCCAGCAGTTCTCGTACCTTACACAAAGGGGTCACAGATACGCAGTATTTT	CASSSRTLHKGVTDTQYF
-	16	TRBV24-1	TRBJ2-2	TRBD2	TGTGCCACCGGGACTAGCGGGAGGGCGAACACCGGGGAGCTGTTTTTT	CATGTSGRANTGELFF
-	14	TRBV5-4	TRBJ2-1	-	TGTGCCAGCAGCTCAACCGGGACAAAAAATGAGCAGTTCTTC	CASSSTGTKNEQFF
-	16	TRBV11-2	TRBJ1-1	-	TGTGCCAGCAGCTCACCCGGACGGGTAGCGTCCTCTGAAGCTTTCTTT	CASSSPGRVASSEAFF
-	15	TRBV6-1	TRBJ2-2	TRBD1	TGTGCCAGCAGTGAAAGGACAGGAGAGACCGGGGAGCTGTTTTTT	CASSERTGETGELFF
-	13	TRBV7-2	TRBJ1-1	-	TGTGCCAGCAGCTCGCCAGGGAACACTGAAGCTTTCTTT	CASSSPGNTEAFF
once	14	TRBV7-2	TRBJ1-1	-	TGTGCCAGCAGCTTAGGGCGAGGAAGCACTGAAGCTTTCTTT	CASSLGRGSTEAFF
-	15	TRBV7-9	TRBJ2-3	TRBD2	TGTGCCAGCAGCGCCGGGACTATGGGCACAGATACGCAGTATTTT	CASSAGTMGTDTQYF